This T cell receptor beta chain was captured by sequencing in a study of monozygotic twins with cystic fibrosis. As for the study in general: With about 15 PCR cycles, barcoded libraries came from around 3 micrograms of fragmented DNA.

Sequenced by immunoSEQ multiplex PCR; TCRdb stores in-frame clones only, minus some. The sample lists approximately 11,000 clones; almost 85% were seen once. General observations from the study: J usage was most co-twin-similar in 8 of 16 pairs, V in 13. Clonality was generally low (median about 0.01), higher in the most severe patients.

The CDR3 is made up of 18 amino acids. Per germline, CDR1 LNHDA and CDR2 SQIVND (reference sequence). V was pared by 5 bases and J by 0 bases, with 8 bases of the junction left unmatched. About this clone: Its cognate antigen is unknown.

This clonotype originated in a man between 18 and 35 years old with cystic fibrosis. Sequencing input: blood. The chain couples TRBV19 to TRBJ2-3; 13 nucleotides match TRBD2. Here the CDR3 DNA reads TGTGCCAGTAGTGGCGGGACTAGCGGGACCCCTAGCACAGATACGCAGTATTTT. It codes for CASSGGTSGTPSTDTQYF.